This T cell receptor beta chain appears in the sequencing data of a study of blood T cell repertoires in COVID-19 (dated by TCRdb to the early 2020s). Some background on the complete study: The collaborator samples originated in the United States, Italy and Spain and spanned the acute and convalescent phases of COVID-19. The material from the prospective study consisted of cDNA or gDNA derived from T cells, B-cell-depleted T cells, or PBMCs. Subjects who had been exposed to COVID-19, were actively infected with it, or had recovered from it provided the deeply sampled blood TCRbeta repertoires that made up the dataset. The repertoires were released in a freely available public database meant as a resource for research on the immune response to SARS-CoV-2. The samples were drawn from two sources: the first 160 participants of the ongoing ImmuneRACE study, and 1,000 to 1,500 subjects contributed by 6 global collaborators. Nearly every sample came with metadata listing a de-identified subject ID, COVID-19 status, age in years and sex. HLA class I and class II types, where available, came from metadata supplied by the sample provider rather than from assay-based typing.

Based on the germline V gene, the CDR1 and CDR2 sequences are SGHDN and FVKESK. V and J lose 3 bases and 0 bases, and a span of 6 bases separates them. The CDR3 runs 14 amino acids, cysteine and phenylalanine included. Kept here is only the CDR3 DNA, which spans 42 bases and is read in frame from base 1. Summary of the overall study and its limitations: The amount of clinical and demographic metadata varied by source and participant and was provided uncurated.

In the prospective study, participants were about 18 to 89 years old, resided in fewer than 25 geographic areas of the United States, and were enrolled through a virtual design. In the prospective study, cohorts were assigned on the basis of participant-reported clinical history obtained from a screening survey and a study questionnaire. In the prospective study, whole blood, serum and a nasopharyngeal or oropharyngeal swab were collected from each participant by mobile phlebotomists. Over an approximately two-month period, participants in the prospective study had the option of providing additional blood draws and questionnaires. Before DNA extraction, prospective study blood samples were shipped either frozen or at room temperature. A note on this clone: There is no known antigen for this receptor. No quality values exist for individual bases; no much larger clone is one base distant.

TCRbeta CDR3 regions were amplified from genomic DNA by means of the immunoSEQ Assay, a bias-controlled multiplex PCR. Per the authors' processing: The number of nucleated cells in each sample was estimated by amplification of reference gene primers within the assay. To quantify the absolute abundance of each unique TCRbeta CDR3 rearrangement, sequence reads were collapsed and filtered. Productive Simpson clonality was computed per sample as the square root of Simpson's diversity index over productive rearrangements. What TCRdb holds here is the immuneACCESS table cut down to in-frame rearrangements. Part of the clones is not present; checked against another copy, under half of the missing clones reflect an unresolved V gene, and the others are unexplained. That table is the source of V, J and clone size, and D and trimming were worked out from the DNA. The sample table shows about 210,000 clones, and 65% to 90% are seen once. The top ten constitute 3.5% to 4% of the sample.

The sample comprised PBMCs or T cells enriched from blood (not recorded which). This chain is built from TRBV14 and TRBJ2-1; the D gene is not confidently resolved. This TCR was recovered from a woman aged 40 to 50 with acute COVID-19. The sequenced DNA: TGTGCCAGCAGCCAGGCGGCCTCCTACAATGAGCAGTTCTTC. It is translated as CASSQAASYNEQFF.